The next 27 T cell receptor beta chains were all read from a single sample in a study of siplizumab effects on memory and regulatory T cells. Clones were read by immunoSEQ multiplex PCR, and TCRdb kept only the in-frame ones, dropping some. This sample has about 52,000 clones, with 95% to 98% found just once. The sample taken for sequencing was naive CD4+ T cells sorted from blood. These receptors originate from a human donor in good health.

The chain joins TRBV28 to TRBJ1-1; TRBD1 matches at 8 bases. Per germline, CDR1 MDHEN and CDR2 SYDVKM. With 6 bases clipped from V and 5 bases from J, the junction kept 8 bases outside the gene matches. The CDR3 spans 14 residues. The CDR3 DNA is TGTGCCAGCAGACCACCTCGGACAGGGACTGAAGCTTTCTTT. Translating it yields CASRPPRTGTEAFF.

The CDR3 DNA sequence: TGTGCCAGCAGTTTTCCCGGGACTAGCCGTACGCAGTATTTT. Protein product: CASSFPGTSRTQYF. The chain couples TRBV27 to TRBJ2-3; 9 bases are a match to TRBD2. With 3 bases clipped from V and 8 bases from J, the junction kept 6 bases outside the gene matches. Germline V gives CDR1 MNHEY, CDR2 SMNVEV (reference sequence). The CDR3 is 14 residues long.

This chain joins TRBV30 and TRBJ2-7; 8 bases fit TRBD1. Germline V CDR1 and CDR2: GTSNPN, SVGIG (reference sequence). V gave up 7 bases and J gave up 3 bases; unmatched junction bases: 8. This CDR3 has 13 residues. CDR3 nucleotides: TGTGCCTACGGGACAGGCGCCGACTACGAGCAGTACTTC. It translates to CAYGTGADYEQYF.

Note on this clone: The germline gene is not matched at one end of the junction; a read error may be the cause. The CDR3 region is CASSWAGKSSYEQHF. CDR3 nucleotides: TGTGCCAGCAGCTGGGCCGGGAAAAGCTCCTACGAGCAGCACTTC. V is TRBV7-2 and J is TRBJ2-7; tentative D call: TRBD2 (5 bases). The CDR3 covers 15 residues. Germline lookup yields CDR1 SGHTA and CDR2 FQGNSA.

J is TRBJ1-1 and V is TRBV9, with no clear D. The CDR3 consists of 14 residues. Germline V CDR1 and CDR2: SGDLS, YYNGEE. Trimming took off 6 bases at V and 6 bases at J, with 18 bases between the two ends. In DNA form, the CDR3 reads TGTGCCAGCAATCGAGGCTGGAAGGGCGCTGAAGCTTTCTTT. Protein sequence: CASNRGWKGAEAFF. Full variable domain (rest looked up from reference TRBV9 and TRBJ1-1): DSGVTQTPKHLITATGQRVTLRCSPRSGDLSVYWYQQSLDQGLQFLIQYYNGEERAKGNILERFSAQQFPDLHSELNLSSLELGDSALYFCASNRGWKGAEAFFGQGTRLTVV.

V is TRBV5-1 and J is TRBJ2-3; D is tentatively TRBD1 or TRBD2 (5 bases each). The V and J ends lost 0 bases and 3 bases respectively, with 11 bases between them. The CDR3 spans 15 residues. Germline CDR1 SGHRS, CDR2 YFSETQ. In DNA form, the CDR3 reads TGCGCCAGCAGCTTGGAACCAGGGAGAACAGATACGCAGTATTTT. It is translated as CASSLEPGRTDTQYF.

This chain links TRBV18 with TRBJ2-1, with D possibly matching TRBD2 (5 bases). Trimming stripped 5 bases from V and 8 bases from J, with 19 bases between. This CDR3 has 15 amino acids. CDR1 and CDR2 (germline): KGHSH, LQKENI. The CDR3, as DNA: TGTGCCAGCTCATCAACTAGAACCAATCGGGATGAGCAGTTCTTC. It translates to CASSSTRTNRDEQFF. The variable domain in full, with the rest retrieved from reference TRBV18 and TRBJ2-1, is NAGVMQNPRHLVRRRGQEARLRCSPMKGHSHVYWYRQLPEEGLKFMVYLQKENIIDESGMPKERFSAEFPKEGPSILRIQQVVRGDSAAYFCASSSTRTNRDEQFFGPGTRLTVL.

V usage is TRBV6-5 and J usage is TRBJ1-5, with TRBD1 matching over 7 bases. The J segment lost 5 bases and the V segment lost 2 bases, leaving 6 bases of the junction unmatched. This CDR3 is 15 amino acids long. Germline CDR1 reads MNHEY; CDR2 reads SVGAGI. The CDR3 loop reads CASSYRGLDYQPQHF. The CDR3 DNA follows: TGTGCCAGCAGTTACAGGGGGCTCGATTATCAGCCCCAGCATTTT.

This chain connects TRBV18 to TRBJ2-3; D gene ambiguous. CDR1 is KGHSH, CDR2 LQKENI, per germline. CDR3 size: 12 residues. Trimming took 6 bases from V and 0 from J, leaving 4 bases between them. CDR3 protein: CASSGSTDTQYF. The CDR3 DNA follows: TGTGCCAGCTCCGGTAGCACAGATACGCAGTATTTT.

J is TRBJ2-7 and V is TRBV5-1, with 8 nucleotides matching TRBD1. CDR3 size: 15 residues. The germline V gene has CDR1 SGHRS and CDR2 YFSETQ. Trimming cost V 4 bases and J 5 bases; bases outside gene matches: 11. This chain's CDR3 is CASSVITGGFNEQYF. DNA of the CDR3: TGCGCCAGCAGCGTAATCACAGGGGGTTTCAACGAGCAGTACTTC.

The chain carries TRBV9 and TRBJ2-1; TRBD2 aligns across 12 bases. CDR3 length: 16 residues. Germline-derived CDR1 and CDR2 are SGDLS and YYNGEE. V lost 4 bases and J lost 7; bases outside the gene matches: 9. This chain's CDR3 is CASSPRGLAGTNEQFF. The CDR3 nucleotides read TGTGCCAGCAGCCCCCGAGGACTAGCGGGAACTAATGAGCAGTTCTTC.

The chain joins TRBV6-6 to TRBJ2-7; D is tentatively TRBD1 or TRBD2 (5 bases each). CDR3 size: 14 residues. V was shortened by 5 bases and J by 2 bases, with 13 bases between the two germline ends. Germline V gives CDR1 MNHNY, CDR2 SVGAGI (reference sequence). DNA of the CDR3: TGTGCCAGCAGTGACACCGGGACCACCTACGAGCAGTACTTC. Amino acids: CASSDTGTTYEQYF.

V is TRBV19 and J is TRBJ1-1; 8 bases map to TRBD1. The V gene's germline CDR1 is LNHDA and CDR2 SQIVND (reference sequence). The CDR3 runs to 18 residues. Trimming removed 4 bases from V and 1 base from J; junction bases left unmatched: 14. In DNA form, the CDR3 reads TGTGCCAGTAGTACGCAGGGGGCGTCATTCCCGAAGAACACTGAAGCTTTCTTT. This encodes CASSTQGASFPKNTEAFF.

The chain recombines TRBV30 with TRBJ2-2; D not resolved. The CDR3 is 13 amino acids. Germline CDR1 reads GTSNPN; CDR2 reads SVGIG (reference sequence). The V end lost 2 bases, the J end lost 2 bases, and 6 bases lay between the germline ends. The chain's CDR3 is CAWSPGNTGELFF. The DNA of the CDR3 is TGTGCCTGGAGTCCAGGCAACACCGGGGAGCTGTTTTTT. The full variable domain, in which reference TRBV30 and TRBJ2-2 provide the parts outside the CDR3, is SQTIHQWPATLVQPVGSPLSLECTVEGTSNPNLYWYRQAAGRGLQLLFYSVGIGQISSEVPQNLSASRPQDRQFILSSKKLLLSDSGFYLCAWSPGNTGELFFGEGSRLTVL.

This clone was seen once. The chain employs TRBV5-1 and TRBJ2-3, with unresolved D. CDR1 is SGHRS and CDR2 is YFSETQ in the germline V gene. Deletions cut 5 bases from V and 0 bases from J, with 4 bases between. The CDR3 is 12 amino acids. CDR3 in amino acids: CASRLSTDTQYF. The CDR3 DNA follows: TGCGCCAGCAGACTGAGCACAGATACGCAGTATTTT.

The rearrangement joins TRBV30 to TRBJ1-6; D remains ambiguous. The CDR3 runs 12 residues. V lost 5 bases and J lost 7, with 9 bases in between. Germline V gene sequence: CDR1 GTSNPN, CDR2 SVGIG (reference sequence). The CDR3 region is CAWGRRNSPLHF. CDR3 nucleotide sequence: TGTGCCTGGGGGCGTAGGAATTCACCCCTCCACTTT.

This clone was seen only once. The V call is TRBV30, the J call TRBJ1-4, with D hard to call. The V end was cut by 1 base, the J end by 7 bases, with 13 bases between. The CDR3 is made up of 14 amino acids. Looked up from germline, CDR1 is GTSNPN and CDR2 is SVGIG (reference sequence). The CDR3 DNA reads TGTGCCTGGAGTGGGCACGGAGAAGGTGAAAAACTGTTTTTT. Translating gives CAWSGHGEGEKLFF. The whole variable domain, remainder taken from reference TRBV30 and TRBJ1-4, is SQTIHQWPATLVQPVGSPLSLECTVEGTSNPNLYWYRQAAGRGLQLLFYSVGIGQISSEVPQNLSASRPQDRQFILSSKKLLLSDSGFYLCAWSGHGEGEKLFFGSGTQLSVL.

This clone appeared once. The same CDR3 is also encoded by other DNA sequences in this sample. This sequence joins TRBV5-1 and TRBJ2-5, with D unresolved. V was clipped by 0 bases and J by 3 bases, with 0 bases between them. The CDR3 is 11 amino acids. Germline V gene lookup returns CDR1 SGHRS and CDR2 YFSETQ. CDR3 nucleotides: TGCGCCAGCAGCTTGGAAGAGACCCAGTACTTC. As protein: CASSLEETQYF.

The V call is TRBV9, the J call TRBJ1-4; D is possibly TRBD1 (5 bases). Germline lookup yields CDR1 SGDLS and CDR2 YYNGEE. The CDR3 spans 18 residues. The ends were cut back, 4 bases at V and 1 base at J, with 20 bases in the middle. The CDR3 reads CASSPSYWGGGTNEKLFF. DNA for the CDR3: TGTGCCAGCAGCCCCTCATACTGGGGGGGTGGAACTAATGAAAAACTGTTTTTT.

Only one count was recorded for this clone. The chain uses TRBV27 and TRBJ2-1; perhaps TRBD1 as D (5 bases). The CDR3 is made up of 13 amino acids. V was clipped by 6 bases and J by 8 bases, with 14 bases between them. Germline V gene sequence: CDR1 MNHEY, CDR2 SMNVEV (reference sequence). The CDR3 loop reads CASRRQLVDEQFF. CDR3 nucleotides: TGTGCCAGCAGACGACAGTTGGTAGATGAGCAGTTCTTC.

The V and J genes are TRBV18 and TRBJ2-5; 7 nucleotides agree with TRBD1. V trimming: 3 bases; J trimming: 5 bases; junction bases outside the gene matches: 9. This CDR3 has 15 amino acids. Germline V CDR1 and CDR2: KGHSH, LQKENI. CDR3 in amino acids: CASSPPDRVGETQYF. CDR3 DNA sequence: TGTGCCAGCTCACCTCCAGACAGGGTTGGCGAGACCCAGTACTTC. Filled out from reference TRBV18 and TRBJ2-5, the complete variable domain reads NAGVMQNPRHLVRRRGQEARLRCSPMKGHSHVYWYRQLPEEGLKFMVYLQKENIIDESGMPKERFSAEFPKEGPSILRIQQVVRGDSAAYFCASSPPDRVGETQYFGPGTRLLVL.

The rearrangement links TRBV7-2 to TRBJ2-2; 7 nucleotides match TRBD1. CDR3 length equals 15 residues. Germline V CDR1 and CDR2: SGHTA, FQGNSA. J lost 4 bases, V lost 5 bases, and 7 bases had no gene match. The CDR3 sequence is CASSRDRVGTGELFF. The CDR3 nucleotides are TGTGCCAGCAGCCGAGACAGGGTGGGCACCGGGGAGCTGTTTTTT. Using reference TRBV7-2 and TRBJ2-2 for the parts outside the CDR3, the full variable domain is GAGVSQSPSNKVTEKGKDVELRCDPISGHTALYWYRQSLGQGLEFLIYFQGNSAPDKSGLPSDRFSAERTGGSVSTLTIQRTQQEDSAVYLCASSRDRVGTGELFFGEGSRLTVL.

V and J are TRBV5-6 and TRBJ2-7; no definite D call. V lost 0 bases and J lost 1, with 11 bases in between. The CDR3 runs 15 residues. CDR1 and CDR2 (germline): SGHDT, YYEEEE. CDR3 DNA sequence: TGTGCCAGCAGCTTGGTCCCAGGATTGTCCTACGAGCAGTACTTC. Translation: CASSLVPGLSYEQYF.

The rearrangement links TRBV9 to TRBJ1-1; no reliable D call. V gave up 4 bases and J gave up 6 bases, with 16 bases separating them. From germline, CDR1 is SGDLS and CDR2 YYNGEE. The CDR3 runs to 14 residues. The CDR3 DNA reads TGTGCCAGCAGCCCCCGGGTAACACTCGCTGAAGCTTTCTTT. The encoded protein is CASSPRVTLAEAFF.

The chain joins TRBV30 to TRBJ2-7; 9 positions agree with TRBD1. V shed 2 bases, J shed 3 bases, and the junction held 11 bases outside the gene matches. The V gene's germline CDR1 is GTSNPN and CDR2 SVGIG (reference sequence). The CDR3 has 16 amino acids. The chain's CDR3 is CAWSRPNEDRGYEQYF. The DNA for the CDR3 is TGTGCCTGGAGTCGCCCGAACGAGGACAGGGGCTACGAGCAGTACTTC.

The rearrangement links TRBV5-4 to TRBJ2-7; D is unresolved. From germline, CDR1 is SGHNT and CDR2 YYREEE (reference sequence). This CDR3 is built from 14 residues. Trimming removed 4 bases at V and 0 bases at J, with 11 bases between. CDR3 DNA sequence: TGTGCCAGCAGCCCCCCGGACGGCTCCTACGAGCAGTACTTC. Translated: CASSPPDGSYEQYF.

The chain is built from TRBV27 and TRBJ2-3, with unresolved D. V lost 4 bases and J lost 2, with 4 bases in between. Germline V gives CDR1 MNHEY, CDR2 SMNVEV (reference sequence). This CDR3 has 12 amino acids. The CDR3 loop reads CASSSPTDTQYF. The CDR3 region has the DNA TGTGCCAGCAGTTCCCCCACAGATACGCAGTATTTT.